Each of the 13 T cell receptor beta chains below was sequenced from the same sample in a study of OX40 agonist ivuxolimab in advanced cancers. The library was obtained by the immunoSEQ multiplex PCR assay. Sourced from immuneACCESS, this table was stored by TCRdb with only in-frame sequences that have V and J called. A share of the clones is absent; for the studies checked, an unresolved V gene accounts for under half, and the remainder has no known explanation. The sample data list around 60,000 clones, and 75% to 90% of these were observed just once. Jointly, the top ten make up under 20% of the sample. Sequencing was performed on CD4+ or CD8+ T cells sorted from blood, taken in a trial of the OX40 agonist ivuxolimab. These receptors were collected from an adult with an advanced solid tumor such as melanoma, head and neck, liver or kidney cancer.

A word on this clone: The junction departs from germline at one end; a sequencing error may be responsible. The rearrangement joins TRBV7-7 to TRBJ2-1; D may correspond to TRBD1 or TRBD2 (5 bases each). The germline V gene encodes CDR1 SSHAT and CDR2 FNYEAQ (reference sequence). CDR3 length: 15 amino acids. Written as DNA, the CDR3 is TGTGCTAGCAGCTCCGGGACGAGCTCCTACAATGAGCAGTTCTTC. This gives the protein CASSSGTSSYNEQFF. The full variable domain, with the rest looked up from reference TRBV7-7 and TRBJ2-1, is GAGVSQSPRYKVTKRGQDVTLRCDPISSHATLYWYQQALGQGPEFLTYFNYEAQPDKSGLPSDRFSAERPEGSISTLTIQRTEQRDSAMYRCASSSGTSSYNEQFFGPGTRLTVL.

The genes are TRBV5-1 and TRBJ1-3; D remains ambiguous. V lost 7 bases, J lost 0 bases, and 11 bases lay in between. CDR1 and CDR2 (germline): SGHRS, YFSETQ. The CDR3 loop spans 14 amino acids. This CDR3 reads CASCLGSSGNTIYF. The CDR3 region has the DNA TGCGCCAGCTGCCTGGGTAGCTCTGGAAACACCATATATTTT.

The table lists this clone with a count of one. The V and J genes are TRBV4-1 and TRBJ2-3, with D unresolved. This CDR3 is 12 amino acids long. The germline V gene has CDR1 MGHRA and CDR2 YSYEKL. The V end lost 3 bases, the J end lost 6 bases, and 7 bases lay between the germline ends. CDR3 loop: CASSHNRDTQYF. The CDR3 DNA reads TGCGCCAGCAGCCATAACCGGGATACGCAGTATTTT.

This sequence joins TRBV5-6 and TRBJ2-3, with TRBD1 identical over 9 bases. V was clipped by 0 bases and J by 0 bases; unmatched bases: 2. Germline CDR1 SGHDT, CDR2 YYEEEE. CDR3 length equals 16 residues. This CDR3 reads CASSLATGGSTDTQYF. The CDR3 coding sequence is TGTGCCAGCAGCTTGGCCACAGGGGGCAGCACAGATACGCAGTATTTT. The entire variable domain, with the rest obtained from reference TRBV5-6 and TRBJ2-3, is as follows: DAGVTQSPTHLIKTRGQQVTLRCSPKSGHDTVSWYQQALGQGPQFIFQYYEEEERQRGNFPDRFSGHQFPNYSSELNVNALLLGDSALYLCASSLATGGSTDTQYFGPGTRLTVL.

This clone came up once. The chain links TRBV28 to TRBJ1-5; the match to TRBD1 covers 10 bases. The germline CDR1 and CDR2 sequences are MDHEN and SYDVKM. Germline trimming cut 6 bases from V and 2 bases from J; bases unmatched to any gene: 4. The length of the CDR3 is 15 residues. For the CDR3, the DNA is TGTGCCAGCAGCCTTGGACAGGGGGGCAATCAGCCCCAGCATTTT. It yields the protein CASSLGQGGNQPQHF.

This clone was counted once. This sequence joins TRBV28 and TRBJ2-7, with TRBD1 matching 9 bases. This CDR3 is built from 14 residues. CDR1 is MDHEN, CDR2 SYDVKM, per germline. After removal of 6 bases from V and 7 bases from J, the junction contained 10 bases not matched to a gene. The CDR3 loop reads CASRNRDRAGEQYF. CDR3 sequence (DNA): TGTGCCAGCAGGAACCGGGACAGGGCGGGGGAGCAGTACTTC.

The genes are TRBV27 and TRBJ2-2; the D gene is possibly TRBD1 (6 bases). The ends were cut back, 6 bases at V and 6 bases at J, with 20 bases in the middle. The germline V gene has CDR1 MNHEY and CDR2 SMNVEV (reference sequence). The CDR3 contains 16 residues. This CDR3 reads CASSLLRGSKAGELFF. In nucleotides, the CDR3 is TGTGCCAGCAGCCTCCTTAGGGGGAGTAAGGCCGGGGAGCTGTTTTTT.

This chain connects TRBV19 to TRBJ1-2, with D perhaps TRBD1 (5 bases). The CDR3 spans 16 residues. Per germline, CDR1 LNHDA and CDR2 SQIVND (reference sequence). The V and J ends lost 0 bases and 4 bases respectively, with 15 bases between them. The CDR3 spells CASSIDSQTDSYGYTF. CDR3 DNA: TGTGCCAGTAGTATAGATTCACAGACAGACTCCTATGGCTACACCTTC.

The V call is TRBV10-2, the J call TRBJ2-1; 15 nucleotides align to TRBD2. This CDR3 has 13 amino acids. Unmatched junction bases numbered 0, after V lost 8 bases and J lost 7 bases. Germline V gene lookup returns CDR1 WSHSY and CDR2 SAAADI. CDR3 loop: CASGLAGGNEQFF. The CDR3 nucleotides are TGCGCCAGCGGACTAGCGGGAGGGAATGAGCAGTTCTTC.

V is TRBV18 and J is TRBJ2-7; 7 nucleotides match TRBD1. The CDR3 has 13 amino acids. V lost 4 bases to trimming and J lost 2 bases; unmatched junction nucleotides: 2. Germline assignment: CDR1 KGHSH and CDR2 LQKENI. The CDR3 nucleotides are TGTGCCAGCTCACGGGACAGTCCCTACGAGCAGTACTTC. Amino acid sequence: CASSRDSPYEQYF.

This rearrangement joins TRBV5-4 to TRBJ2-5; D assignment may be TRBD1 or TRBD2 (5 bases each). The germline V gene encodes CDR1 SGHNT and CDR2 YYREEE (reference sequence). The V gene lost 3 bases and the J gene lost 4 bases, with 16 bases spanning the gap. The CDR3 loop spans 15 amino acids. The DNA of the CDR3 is TGTGCCAGCAGCTCCGGACAAGGTGGGACAGAGACCCAGTACTTC. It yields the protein CASSSGQGGTETQYF.

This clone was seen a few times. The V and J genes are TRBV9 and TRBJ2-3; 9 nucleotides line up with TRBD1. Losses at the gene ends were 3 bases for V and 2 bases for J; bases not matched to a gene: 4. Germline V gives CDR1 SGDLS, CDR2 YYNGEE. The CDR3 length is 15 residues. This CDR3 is CASSAGQGNTDTQYF. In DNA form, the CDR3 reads TGTGCCAGCAGCGCGGGACAGGGAAACACAGATACGCAGTATTTT.

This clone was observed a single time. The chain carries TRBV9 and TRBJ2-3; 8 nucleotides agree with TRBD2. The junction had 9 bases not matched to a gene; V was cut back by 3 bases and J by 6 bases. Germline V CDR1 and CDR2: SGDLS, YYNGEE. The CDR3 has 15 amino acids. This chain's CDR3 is CASSAGAGGGDTQYF. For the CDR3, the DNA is TGTGCCAGCAGCGCCGGGGCGGGAGGTGGGGATACGCAGTATTTT.